Below, 17 T cell receptor beta chains from the same sample are listed, as sequenced in a study of T cells in Graves' hyperthyroidism and ophthalmopathy. RNA transcripts provided the source from which TCR beta CDR3 regions were amplified. HTBI primers were employed in a first-round RT-PCR of the TCR CDR3. Each CDR3 protein is one row after TCRdb ran MiXCR on the multiplex PCR reads. Among a few hundred thousand distinct CDR3 sequences listed, roughly 20% were seen once. The sequencing sample was made of blood. These receptors all stem from a man aged 18 to 30 with Graves' hyperthyroidism.

This clonotype was seen only a few times. The chain joins TRBV12-3 or TRBV12-4 to TRBJ1-3; D remains ambiguous. The CDR3 is 15 residues long. Trimming cost V 5 bases and J 0 bases, with 11 bases left between them. The CDR3 reads CASSRYRFSGNTIYF. CDR3 DNA sequence: TGTGCCAGCAGTCGGTACCGATTCTCTGGAAACACCATATATTTT.

Only a few counts were recorded for this clonotype. The chain uses TRBV6-1 and TRBJ1-1; D remains unclear. The CDR3 contains 12 residues. V was trimmed by 7 bases and J by 2 bases, leaving 8 bases between them. CDR1 is MNHNS, CDR2 SASEGT, per germline. The CDR3 sequence: CASTRSNTEAFF. The CDR3 nucleotides read TGTGCCAGCACCCGGAGTAACACTGAAGCTTTCTTT.

Many counts were recorded for this clonotype. The chain uses TRBV2 and TRBJ2-2; perhaps TRBD1 as D (6 bases). Germline assignment: CDR1 SNHLY and CDR2 FYNNEI. The CDR3 has 15 amino acids. V shed 6 bases and J shed 2 bases, with 13 bases lying between them. The CDR3 nucleotides are TGTGCCAGCAGCGCCCGGGACACCAACACCGGGGAGCTGTTTTTT. This encodes CASSARDTNTGELFF.

The chain is built from TRBV2 and TRBJ1-2; TRBD1 agrees at 11 bases. CDR3 size: 15 residues. The germline CDR1 and CDR2 sequences are SNHLY and FYNNEI. V dropped 1 base and J dropped 4; count of bases not matched to a gene: 2. CDR3 sequence (DNA): TGTGCCAGCAGTGAAGATGGACAGGGGGCCTATGGCTACACCTTC. This sequence encodes CASSEDGQGAYGYTF.

This chain links TRBV29-1 with TRBJ1-1; D gene ambiguous. The V end lost 3 bases, the J end lost 1 base, and 9 bases lay between the germline ends. CDR1 is SQVTM, CDR2 ANQGSEA, per germline. The CDR3 length is 13 residues. The CDR3 loop reads CSVDRPRNTEAFF. The CDR3 nucleotides read TGCAGCGTTGATAGACCCCGGAACACTGAAGCTTTCTTT. Looking up the rest from reference TRBV29-1 and TRBJ1-1 gives the full variable domain: SAVISQKPSRDICQRGTSLTIQCQVDSQVTMMFWYRQQPGQSLTLIATANQGSEATYESGFVIDKFPISRPNLTFSTLTVSNMSPEDSSIYLCSVDRPRNTEAFFGQGTRLTVV.

As for this clonotype: No conserved phenylalanine or tryptophan is present at the end of the CDR3, so a read error is the likely explanation. The chain recombines TRBV6-1 with TRBJ1-5, with TRBD1 identical over 7 bases. Germline trimming cut 6 bases from V and 2 bases from J; bases unmatched to any gene: 7. This CDR3 is built from 15 residues. Per germline, CDR1 MNHNS and CDR2 SASEGT. CDR3 amino acids: CASRRDSTRNQPQHV. Written as DNA, the CDR3 is TGTGCCAGCAGAAGGGACAGTACCCGCAATCAGCCCCAGCATGTT.

This clonotype came up many times. The chain joins TRBV20-1 to TRBJ1-1; D uncertain. The V gene's germline CDR1 is DFQATT and CDR2 SNEGSKA (reference sequence). The CDR3 runs 14 residues. Trimming removed 3 bases at V and 0 bases at J, with 11 bases between. The CDR3 nucleotides read TGCAGTGCTAGTAAGGGCAGCCTGAACACTGAAGCTTTCTTT. This codes for CSASKGSLNTEAFF.

The genes are TRBV12-3 or TRBV12-4 and TRBJ1-2; maybe TRBD1 (6 bases). With 5 bases removed from V and 4 bases from J, the gap between germline ends came to 14 bases. The CDR3 has 14 amino acids. CDR3 protein: CASSPTGFFYGYTF. The CDR3 nucleotides are TGTGCCAGCAGTCCGACAGGCTTTTTCTATGGCTACACCTTC.

There are many counts of this clonotype. An end of the junction differs from the germline gene, which may be a read error. V and J are TRBV13 and TRBJ1-1; unclear D gene. The CDR3 loop spans 13 amino acids. The germline V gene encodes CDR1 PRHDT and CDR2 FYEKMQ (reference sequence). The CDR3: CASTLPGRPGAFF. The DNA for the CDR3 is TGTGCCAGCACCTTACCAGGTAGGCCTGGAGCTTTCTTT.

This clonotype was observed many times. V is TRBV5-1 and J is TRBJ2-7; 7 bases match TRBD1. Germline trimming cut 2 bases from V and 5 bases from J; bases unmatched to any gene: 7. The CDR3 totals 14 residues. The germline V gene has CDR1 SGHRS and CDR2 YFSETQ. For the CDR3, the DNA is TGCGCCAGCAGCTTATACAGGGGACCCGACGAGCAGTACTTC. This codes for CASSLYRGPDEQYF. The full variable domain, in which reference TRBV5-1 and TRBJ2-7 provide the parts outside the CDR3, is KAGVTQTPRYLIKTRGQQVTLSCSPISGHRSVSWYQQTPGQGLQFLFEYFSETQRNKGNFPGRFSGRQFSNSRSEMNVSTLELGDSALYLCASSLYRGPDEQYFGPGTRLTVT.

The table lists this clonotype with a count of one. The chain couples TRBV9 to TRBJ2-5, with D possibly being TRBD1 or TRBD2 (7 bases each). The length of the CDR3 is 15 residues. The V gene's germline CDR1 is SGDLS and CDR2 YYNGEE. V lost 4 bases, J lost 3 bases, and 16 bases lay in between. The CDR3: CASSPQGGLKETQYF. The CDR3 nucleotides are TGTGCCAGCAGCCCCCAGGGGGGACTAAAAGAGACCCAGTACTTC.

This clonotype came up a few times. The chain joins TRBV19 to TRBJ1-5; 7 bases are shared with TRBD1. Germline trimming cut 1 base from V and 4 bases from J; bases unmatched to any gene: 4. Per germline, CDR1 LNHDA and CDR2 SQIVND (reference sequence). The CDR3 extends over 15 amino acids. CDR3 DNA sequence: TGTGCCAGTAGTATAGCCCCAGGGGGGAATCAGCCCCAGCATTTT. Translating it yields CASSIAPGGNQPQHF.

Here the CDR3 DNA reads TGCGCCAGCCGGCGGCGGTTCGGAACAGATACGCAGTATTTT. This encodes CASRRRFGTDTQYF. The chain links TRBV10-2 to TRBJ2-3; D uncertain. CDR3 length equals 14 residues. The germline V gene encodes CDR1 WSHSY and CDR2 SAAADI. V was pared by 8 bases and J by 3 bases, with 15 bases between.

This clonotype was detected ten times or more. The J gene is TRBJ2-7, the V gene TRBV7-8, with D possibly being TRBD1 (6 bases). The CDR3 runs to 15 residues. Between the trimmed V and J ends, which lost 6 bases and 2 bases, there was a span of 17 bases. Germline CDR1 SGHVS, CDR2 FQNEAQ. The CDR3 reads CASRNPGTPPYEQYF. For the CDR3, the DNA is TGTGCCAGCAGGAACCCCGGGACACCTCCCTACGAGCAGTACTTC. The full variable domain, with the rest looked up from reference TRBV7-8 and TRBJ2-7, is GAGVSQSPRYKVAKRGQDVALRCDPISGHVSLFWYQQALGQGPEFLTYFQNEAQLDKSGLPSDRFFAERPEGSVSTLKIQRTQQEDSAVYLCASRNPGTPPYEQYFGPGTRLTVT.

There are many counts of this clonotype. Relative to the germline gene, one junction end is altered; a read error may explain this. The J gene is TRBJ2-7, the V gene TRBV20-1; a possible D gene is TRBD1 (5 bases). The germline gives CDR1 DFQATT, CDR2 SNEGSKA (reference sequence). This CDR3 spans 13 amino acids. The CDR3: CGALTGVDYEQYF. CDR3 sequence (DNA): TGCGGTGCCCTAACAGGAGTAGACTACGAGCAGTACTTC.

This clonotype has ten or more counts. The chain links TRBV30 to TRBJ1-5, with unresolved D. CDR3 size: 14 residues. Germline loops: CDR1 GTSNPN, CDR2 SVGIG (reference sequence). Trimming stripped 0 bases from V and 2 bases from J, with 8 bases between. For the CDR3, the DNA is TGTGCCTGGAGTGTACATGGAGGCAATCAGCCCCAGCATTTT. Its translation is CAWSVHGGNQPQHF.

At least ten counts were recorded for this clonotype. This sequence joins TRBV6-5 and TRBJ2-7, with D possibly being TRBD1 (5 bases). Looked up from germline, CDR1 is MNHEY and CDR2 is SVGAGI. CDR3 length equals 13 residues. V dropped 2 bases and J dropped 2 bases, with 7 bases sitting between them. The CDR3 DNA is TGTGCCAGCAGTTACCGACAGACCTACGAGCAGTACTTC. Residues: CASSYRQTYEQYF.